The 20 T cell receptor beta chains below were found in one sample sequenced in a study of OX40 agonist ivuxolimab in advanced cancers. The data were produced by immunoSEQ multiplex PCR, yet TCRdb's version contains in-frame clones alone and is incomplete. The table shows about 98,000 clones, with approximately 86% occurring only once. This specimen was CD4+ or CD8+ T cells sorted from blood, taken in a trial of the OX40 agonist ivuxolimab. The receptors were sampled from an adult with an advanced solid tumor such as melanoma, head and neck, liver or kidney cancer.

V gene TRBV4-2 combines with J gene TRBJ2-5, with 9 positions matching TRBD2. CDR1 and CDR2 from the germline V gene are LGHNA and YNFKEQ. Trimming removed 0 bases from V and 5 bases from J; junction bases left unmatched: 7. The CDR3 loop spans 16 amino acids. CDR3 protein: CASSQEWGGRDETQYF. CDR3 nucleotide sequence: TGTGCCAGCAGCCAAGAGTGGGGCGGGAGGGACGAGACCCAGTACTTC.

The CDR3 loop is CASSTGGRPTYNEQFF. The CDR3, as DNA: TGTGCCAGTAGTACTGGGGGCAGACCAACCTACAATGAGCAGTTCTTC. V gene TRBV19 combines with J gene TRBJ2-1; D possibly corresponds to TRBD1 (6 bases). The CDR3 runs to 16 residues. Germline CDR1 and CDR2: LNHDA and SQIVND (reference sequence). V lost 4 bases and J 2 bases, leaving 15 bases between the germline ends.

This chain connects TRBV29-1 to TRBJ2-2, with 12 bases that match TRBD2. V lost 5 bases, J lost 4 bases, and 5 bases stayed unmatched. The CDR3 is made up of 15 amino acids. Germline CDR1 SQVTM, CDR2 ANQGSEA. CDR3 sequence (DNA): TGCAGCGTTTCTCTAGCGGGAGGGAGCACCGGGGAGCTGTTTTTT. It is translated as CSVSLAGGSTGELFF.

CDR3 in DNA: TGTGCCAGCAGCTTAGACTTAGCGGGAGGGACAGATACGCAGTATTTT. Its translation: CASSLDLAGGTDTQYF. J is TRBJ2-3 and V is TRBV7-9; 11 bases match TRBD2. Trimming at V came to 1 base and at J to 3 bases, leaving 3 bases not matched to a gene. This CDR3 is built from 16 residues. Germline CDR1 is SEHNR and CDR2 is FQNEAQ (reference sequence).

The genes are TRBV5-6 and TRBJ2-3; the D gene is possibly TRBD1 (6 bases). V dropped 6 bases and J dropped 5 bases, with 7 bases sitting between them. The CDR3 is made up of 11 amino acids. The germline V gene encodes CDR1 SGHDT and CDR2 YYEEEE. The CDR3 DNA follows: TGTGCCAGCAACAGGGAAGATACGCAGTATTTT. It specifies CASNREDTQYF.

The chain employs TRBV7-2 and TRBJ1-4; 10 nucleotides agree with TRBD1. Germline CDR1 is SGHTA and CDR2 is FQGNSA. With V trimmed by 5 bases and J by 7 bases, 4 bases remained unmatched. This CDR3 spans 14 amino acids. This chain's CDR3 is CASSKTGGLEKLFF. CDR3 bases: TGTGCCAGCAGCAAGACAGGGGGCCTTGAAAAACTGTTTTTT.

The count of this clone is one. The J gene is TRBJ2-1, the V gene TRBV7-9; the D is unclear. CDR3 size: 12 residues. Trimming took 2 bases from V and 9 from J, leaving 8 bases between them. Germline values: CDR1 SEHNR, CDR2 FQNEAQ (reference sequence). CDR3: CASSLHRSEQFF. DNA for the CDR3: TGTGCCAGCAGCTTACACCGCAGTGAGCAGTTCTTC.

The rearrangement uses TRBV11-2 and TRBJ2-1; TRBD2 matches 8 bases. CDR1 SGHAT and CDR2 FQNNGV come from the germline V gene. This CDR3 spans 16 amino acids. J gave up 3 bases and V 0 bases, and 4 bases lay outside the gene matches. CDR3 protein: CASSLDLAGIYNEQFF. The CDR3 DNA reads TGTGCCAGCAGCTTAGATCTAGCGGGTATCTACAATGAGCAGTTCTTC.

This chain uses TRBV7-9 with TRBJ2-1; 13 bases are a match to TRBD2. The V gene's germline CDR1 is SEHNR and CDR2 FQNEAQ (reference sequence). The trim removed 1 base at V and 10 bases at J, leaving 4 bases unmatched. The CDR3 spans 15 residues. CDR3 in DNA: TGTGCCAGCAGCTTAGGGTTGGGACTAGCGGGAGAGCAGTTCTTC. Translated: CASSLGLGLAGEQFF.

The gene calls are TRBV2 and TRBJ1-1; D ambiguous. Germline CDR1 and CDR2: SNHLY and FYNNEI. V was cut by 4 bases and J by 1 base, with 7 bases left in between. There are 13 residues in the CDR3. The CDR3 nucleotides read TGTGCCAGCAGTGGGTTCCAGAACACTGAAGCTTTCTTT. Its translation is CASSGFQNTEAFF.

The genes are TRBV27 and TRBJ2-5; 11 nucleotides line up with TRBD2. Germline assignment: CDR1 MNHEY and CDR2 SMNVEV (reference sequence). This CDR3 spans 18 amino acids. V lost 5 bases, J lost 6 bases, and 17 bases stayed unmatched. The CDR3 loop is CASSPPGGSGRAAKTQYF. The CDR3 nucleotides are TGTGCCAGCAGTCCGCCGGGGGGTAGCGGGAGGGCCGCGAAGACCCAGTACTTC.

The chain combines TRBV30 with TRBJ1-3; D ambiguous. The CDR3 totals 13 residues. Trimming took 4 bases from V and 0 from J, leaving 7 bases between them. CDR1 and CDR2 (germline): GTSNPN, SVGIG (reference sequence). The CDR3 coding sequence is TGTGCCTGGAACCAAGGCTCTGGAAACACCATATATTTT. Encoded protein: CAWNQGSGNTIYF.

The CDR3 loop reads CSVGRGQAYEQYF. In DNA form, the CDR3 reads TGCAGCGTTGGCAGGGGCCAGGCTTACGAGCAGTACTTC. The chain links TRBV29-1 to TRBJ2-7, with D possibly matching TRBD1 (6 bases). This CDR3 is 13 amino acids long. Germline values: CDR1 SQVTM, CDR2 ANQGSEA. V lost 4 bases and J lost 4, with 14 bases in between.

The CDR3 nucleotides are TGTGCCAGCAGCATAGACTTGAGCTCCTACGAGCAGTACGTC. This sequence encodes CASSIDLSSYEQYV. The gene calls are TRBV5-4 and TRBJ2-7, with unresolved D. Germline V lookup: CDR1 SGHNT, CDR2 YYREEE (reference sequence). V was trimmed by 4 bases and J by 0 bases, leaving 11 bases between them. This CDR3 has 14 amino acids.

This chain joins TRBV19 and TRBJ2-6; D ambiguous. The V end lost 10 bases, the J end lost 4 bases, and 5 bases lay between the germline ends. The germline CDR1 and CDR2 sequences are LNHDA and SQIVND (reference sequence). CDR3 length: 11 amino acids. Written as DNA, the CDR3 is TGTGCCATAGGGGGGGCCAACGTCCTGACTTTC. This translates into CAIGGANVLTF.

This clone showed up just once. V and J are TRBV6-5 and TRBJ2-1; 7 bases match TRBD2. The length of the CDR3 is 13 residues. J was trimmed by 5 bases and V by 6 bases; bases with no gene match: 4. The germline V gene has CDR1 MNHEY and CDR2 SVGAGI. CDR3 region: CASRRTRDNEQFF. The CDR3 nucleotides read TGTGCCAGCAGGAGGACTAGGGACAATGAGCAGTTCTTC.

The gene calls are TRBV7-2 and TRBJ2-5; perhaps TRBD2 as D (6 bases). CDR1 is SGHTA and CDR2 is FQGNSA in the germline V gene. V was clipped by 1 base and J by 5 bases, with 8 bases between them. This CDR3 is 13 amino acids long. CDR3 sequence reads: CASSLGRGETQYF. CDR3 DNA sequence: TGTGCCAGCAGCTTAGGTCGGGGGGAGACCCAGTACTTC. Filled out from reference TRBV7-2 and TRBJ2-5, the complete variable domain reads GAGVSQSPSNKVTEKGKDVELRCDPISGHTALYWYRQSLGQGLEFLIYFQGNSAPDKSGLPSDRFSAERTGGSVSTLTIQRTQQEDSAVYLCASSLGRGETQYFGPGTRLLVL.

The chain links TRBV6-1 to TRBJ1-4, with no clear D. The CDR3 has 14 residues. The V end was cut by 2 bases, the J end by 10 bases, with 14 bases between. Germline CDR1 is MNHNS and CDR2 is SASEGT. CDR3 DNA sequence: TGTGCCAGCAGTGAACTTGGGTTATTCGGAAAACTGTTTTTT. As protein: CASSELGLFGKLFF.

This chain links TRBV5-4 with TRBJ1-3; D is perhaps TRBD1 (5 bases). The CDR3 is made up of 15 amino acids. Germline lookup yields CDR1 SGHNT and CDR2 YYREEE (reference sequence). The V gene lost 4 bases and the J gene lost 0 bases, with 11 bases spanning the gap. The CDR3 DNA reads as TGTGCCAGCAGCCAGGGACTTTTCTCTGGAAACACCATATATTTT. This codes for CASSQGLFSGNTIYF.

V gene TRBV5-4 combines with J gene TRBJ2-6, with TRBD2 identical over 8 bases. Germline CDR1 reads SGHNT; CDR2 reads YYREEE (reference sequence). This CDR3 contains 19 residues. Unmatched junction bases numbered 13, after V lost 5 bases and J lost 0 bases. The CDR3 reads CASRDPRRGATSGANVLTF. The CDR3 nucleotides read TGTGCCAGCAGAGACCCCCGGCGGGGGGCCACCTCTGGGGCCAACGTCCTGACTTTC.